This TCR beta chain was observed in a study of OX40 agonist ivuxolimab in advanced cancers. Overall study context: Patients with hepatocellular carcinoma, melanoma, renal cell or head and neck cancer made up the dose-escalation patients. Mean age approximately 59 years, range about 23 to 80; roughly 80% male. Enrollees could have had prior anti-PD-1, anti-PD-L1 or anti-CTLA-4 therapy, which more than 30% had received. Notes on the study in general: At doses 0.1 to 3.0 mg/kg, CD4+ and CD8+ clones expanded.

CDR3 length: 15 amino acids. CDR1 SEHNR and CDR2 FQNEAQ come from the germline V gene (reference sequence). Trimming removed 2 bases from V and 0 bases from J, with 10 bases in between. Assay: immunoSEQ multiplex PCR; the TCRdb copy retains only in-frame clones and omits some. This sample has under 65,000 clones, with roughly 90% found just once. Note on this clone: Antigen unknown.

The specimen was CD4+ or CD8+ T cells sorted from blood, collected in a trial of the OX40 agonist ivuxolimab. This receptor was obtained from an adult with an advanced solid tumor such as melanoma, head and neck, liver or kidney cancer. V is TRBV7-9 and J is TRBJ1-1; D is possibly TRBD1 (5 bases). As DNA, the CDR3 is TGTGCCAGCAGCTTATTGGACATTGTGAACACTGAAGCTTTCTTT. Translated, it gives CASSLLDIVNTEAFF.